A selection of T cell receptor beta chains follows, all from one sample in a study of post-analysis software for immune sequencing data. TCRdb reanalysed the PCR reads using MiXCR and keeps one entry per CDR3 protein. Found here are approximately 570,000 distinct CDR3 sequences, 44% of them singletons; the top ten hold 1.5% to 2%. Specimen: blood. All receptors derive from a girl aged 10 to 17 with multiple sclerosis. The CDR3 runs from the conserved cysteine through the conserved F or W. A D gene is named only where the DNA matches it firmly. The size of a clone is reported for some rows only, either as once, few or many, or as a class for expanded clones.

d_call,j_call,v_call,clone_size,cdr3_nt,cdr3_aa
-,TRBJ2-5,TRBV5-1,many,TGCGCCAGCAGCACCGGACAGCAAGAGACCCAGTACTTC,CASSTGQQETQYF
-,TRBJ2-7,TRBV5-1,-,TGTGCCAGCAGCTTAGCGCAGGGCGAGCAGTACTTC,CASSLAQGEQYF
-,TRBJ1-1,TRBV7-9,-,TGTGCCAGCAGCCCTTCCATAGTGAACACTGAAGCTTTCTTT,CASSPSIVNTEAFF
-,TRBJ2-7,TRBV5-1,few,TGCGCCAGCAGCCGGAGACAGACCGCCTACGAGCAGTACTTC,CASSRRQTAYEQYF
-,TRBJ1-6,TRBV3-1,-,TGTGCCAGCAGCCAAGATACGGGGGCGCGAGGCTCACCCCTCCACTTT,CASSQDTGARGSPLHF
-,TRBJ2-3,TRBV20-1,once,TGCAGTGCTAGAGGCCTGGAAAGCACAGATACGCAGTATTTT,CSARGLESTDTQYF
-,TRBJ2-7,TRBV20-1,-,TGCAGTGCTAGCCTTCGGGGATACGAGCAGTACTTC,CSASLRGYEQYF
TRBD1,TRBJ1-2,TRBV12-3/TRBV12-4,few,TGTGCCAGCAGTCCCCGGGACAGGGGGCATGGCTACACCTTC,CASSPRDRGHGYTF
-,TRBJ2-2,TRBV10-3,few,TGTGCCATCAGTGAGTCGGGGGAGAACACCGGGGAGCTGTTTTTT,CAISESGENTGELFF
-,TRBJ2-1,TRBV7-9,-,TGTGCCAGCAGCTTAATTCTCGGGAATGAGCAGTTCTTC,CASSLILGNEQFF
-,TRBJ1-2,TRBV12-3/TRBV12-4,few,TGTGCCAGCAGTTCCTTGGACAGATACCTCTATGGCTACACCTTC,CASSSLDRYLYGYTF
-,TRBJ1-2,TRBV6-5,-,TGTGCCAGCAGTTCCACGGACCACCCCGGGCGTGGCTACACCTTC,CASSSTDHPGRGYTF
-,TRBJ2-3,TRBV7-3,once,TGTGCCAGCAGCACCCAAGGCTATAGCACAGATACGCAGTATTTT,CASSTQGYSTDTQYF
-,TRBJ2-7,TRBV12-3/TRBV12-4,-,TGTGCCAGCTCTTGGGCTAGCTACGAGCAGTACTTC,CASSWASYEQYF
TRBD2,TRBJ2-1,TRBV5-1,few,TGCGCCAGCAGCTTGGATGGAGCGGGGGGGCGTGAGCAGTTCTTC,CASSLDGAGGREQFF
TRBD1,TRBJ2-3,TRBV2,-,TGTGCCAGCAGCGGACAGGGGATCGGCACAGATACGCAGTATTTT,CASSGQGIGTDTQYF
TRBD2,TRBJ2-1,TRBV5-1,-,TGCGCCAGCAGCTTGGAGGGTAGCGGGGTCTTCAATGAGCAGTTCTTC,CASSLEGSGVFNEQFF
TRBD1,TRBJ2-5,TRBV12-3/TRBV12-4,few,TGTGCCAGCATTGAGGACAGGGCCCAAGAGACCCAGTACTTC,CASIEDRAQETQYF
-,TRBJ1-1,TRBV5-6,-,TGTGCCAGCAGCAACACTAGGGGGGGCACTGAAGCTTTCTTT,CASSNTRGGTEAFF
TRBD1,TRBJ2-1,TRBV5-1,-,TGCGCCAGCAGCTTGGCCGGGACAGCCTACAATGAGCAGTTCTTC,CASSLAGTAYNEQFF
TRBD1,TRBJ1-2,TRBV7-3,-,TGTGCCAGCAGCTTAGTTGGGACAGCTGGCTACACCTTC,CASSLVGTAGYTF
TRBD2,TRBJ2-7,TRBV20-1,-,TGCAGTGCTGACCCCTCATTAGCGGGAGGGTCCTACGAGCAGTACTTC,CSADPSLAGGSYEQYF
-,TRBJ2-5,TRBV5-4,few,TGTGCCAGCAGCTTGAAGGGGGGGCGGACCCAGTACTTC,CASSLKGGRTQYF
-,TRBJ2-7,TRBV5-1,few,TGCGCCAGCAGTTCACCCAGGGGGGGTTCCGAGCAGTACTTC,CASSSPRGGSEQYF
TRBD1,TRBJ1-6,TRBV6-1,-,TGTGCCAGCAGTGGCGACAGGGCCCCTTCGTCCTATAATTCACCCCTCCACTTT,CASSGDRAPSSYNSPLHF
TRBD2,TRBJ2-7,TRBV27,few,TGTGCCAGCAGTACCCGAGCGGGAGGAGAGGTACACGAGCAGTACTTC,CASSTRAGGEVHEQYF
TRBD1,TRBJ2-5,TRBV12-3/TRBV12-4,medium-sized,TGTGCCAGCAGTGTCCGAGGACAGGGGATTGAGACCCAGTACTTC,CASSVRGQGIETQYF
-,TRBJ2-3,TRBV9,few,TGTGCCAGCAGCCCCCTAGGCGGAGGGGGCACAGATACGCAGTATTTT,CASSPLGGGGTDTQYF
TRBD2,TRBJ2-1,TRBV5-1,few,TGCGCCAGCAGCTCCCCTCCCCCTCTAGCGGAGAGCTCCTACAATGAGCAGTTCTTC,CASSSPPPLAESSYNEQFF
TRBD1,TRBJ1-2,TRBV20-1,few,TGCAGTCACAGGGGGGATCCATATGGCTACACCTTC,CSHRGDPYGYTF
-,TRBJ2-7,TRBV5-1,few,TGCGCCAGCAGCTTGGAGCCTATGAATTACTACGAGCAGTACTTC,CASSLEPMNYYEQYF
TRBD2,TRBJ2-7,TRBV4-2,few,TGTGCCAGCAGCCAAGATAGAGCGGGAGGTTACGAGCAGTACTTC,CASSQDRAGGYEQYF
-,TRBJ2-7,TRBV11-1,-,TGTGCCAGCAGCCAATCCACCGGCAGAAACTACGAGCAGTACTTC,CASSQSTGRNYEQYF
-,TRBJ2-3,TRBV5-1,few,TGCGCCAGCAGCTTGGAAGGGAGGCAAGATACGCAGTATTTT,CASSLEGRQDTQYF
TRBD1,TRBJ2-3,TRBV5-1,-,TGCGCCAGCAGCTTGGCCCTGACAGGGGCGACAGATACGCAGTATTTT,CASSLALTGATDTQYF
-,TRBJ2-7,TRBV10-3,-,TGTGCCATCAAGGCAGGAGACTACGAGCAGTACTTC,CAIKAGDYEQYF
-,TRBJ1-1,TRBV12-3/TRBV12-4,-,TGTGCCAGCAGCCAGGACTCCAACACTGAAGCTTTCTTT,CASSQDSNTEAFF
-,TRBJ2-5,TRBV12-3/TRBV12-4,few,TGTGCCAGCAGTTTAGGACTAACCGATGAGACCCAGTACTTC,CASSLGLTDETQYF
TRBD1,TRBJ2-7,TRBV7-9,-,TGTGCCAGCAGCCCGACAGGGGGCGATGCGTGGAACGAGCAGTACTTC,CASSPTGGDAWNEQYF
-,TRBJ2-3,TRBV6-2/TRBV6-3,-,TGTGCCAGCAGTTTTGGGACTGGCGGGCAGTATTTT,CASSFGTGGQYF
TRBD1,TRBJ2-7,TRBV5-1,-,TGCGCCAGCAGCTTGGGGACAGGCAGCGAGCAGTACTTC,CASSLGTGSEQYF
-,TRBJ1-2,TRBV4-1,-,TGCGCCAGCAGCCAAGACGCGCGTGGGTATGGCTACACCTTC,CASSQDARGYGYTF
-,TRBJ2-5,TRBV3-1,few,TGTGCCAGCAGCCAAAGCTTGCGGAACCAAGAGACCCAGTACTTC,CASSQSLRNQETQYF
-,TRBJ1-2,TRBV25-1,-,TGTGCCAGCAGTGAATGGAGCGCGGGGGGGAACTATGGCTACACCTTC,CASSEWSAGGNYGYTF
-,TRBJ1-2,TRBV7-9,-,TGTGCCAGCAGCCTCCCTTACGGGGGGCTCGGCTGCACCTTC,CASSLPYGGLGCTF
TRBD2,TRBJ2-2,TRBV5-1,-,TGCGCCAGCAGCTCGCATCCAGGTGGGGGGGCGAACACCGGGGAGCTGTTTTTT,CASSSHPGGGANTGELFF
-,TRBJ2-1,TRBV4-1,-,TGCGCCAGCAGTCGGGACTTCCAGCTCAATGAGCAGTTCTTC,CASSRDFQLNEQFF
-,TRBJ2-5,TRBV20-1,few,TGCAGTGCTAGCAGCTCTCTCGGCGGGGTTGAGACCCAGTACTTC,CSASSSLGGVETQYF
-,TRBJ2-1,TRBV10-3,few,TGTGCCATCGGGGGCCTCTCAGCGGACACCTACAATGAGCAGTTCTTC,CAIGGLSADTYNEQFF
TRBD2,TRBJ2-5,TRBV5-4,-,TGCGCCAGCAGCCGACCGACTAGCGGGAGGGCTAAAGAGACCCAGTACTTC,CASSRPTSGRAKETQYF
-,TRBJ2-7,TRBV28,-,TGTGCCAGCCGGTCGAACCACTACGAGCAGTACTTC,CASRSNHYEQYF
-,TRBJ2-7,TRBV12-3/TRBV12-4,-,TGTGCCAGCACCTTTGGAAGGGCAGGGGAGCAGTACTTC,CASTFGRAGEQYF